This passage covers 30 T cell receptor beta chains from one sample sequenced in a study of identical twins. Using its own MiXCR run on the 5' RACE reads, TCRdb lists one record per CDR3 protein. The data contain about 280,000 distinct CDR3 sequences, about 8.3% of them seen just once; the ten biggest clones take up about 2.1%. These same data were also listed under a study on yellow fever vaccine responses in identical twins.

The sequenced sample was memory (CD45RO+) T cells sorted from blood. Receptor source: a woman between 18 and 30 years old in good health.

The chain has TRBV20-1 and TRBJ1-4; 9 bases are a match to TRBD1. The CDR3 is 15 residues long. Per the germline V gene, CDR1 is DFQATT and CDR2 is SNEGSKA (reference sequence). Unmatched junction bases numbered 6, after V lost 2 bases and J lost 5 bases. The CDR3: CSARSAGTGNEKLFF. The CDR3 coding sequence is TGCAGTGCTAGATCCGCCGGGACAGGGAATGAAAAACTGTTTTTT.

This clonotype has just a few counts. J is TRBJ1-2 and V is TRBV6-2 or TRBV6-3; D gene unclear. This CDR3 is built from 14 residues. CDR1 MNHEY and CDR2 SVGEGT come from the germline V gene. The ends were cut back, 4 bases at V and 5 bases at J, with 14 bases in the middle. This CDR3 is CASSFWQQNYGYTF. The DNA of the CDR3 is TGTGCCAGCAGTTTCTGGCAGCAGAATTATGGCTACACCTTC.

The chain combines TRBV10-3 with TRBJ1-5, with no clear D. V was clipped by 0 bases and J by 2 bases, with 2 bases between them. The germline CDR1 and CDR2 sequences are ENHRY and SYGVKD. This CDR3 comprises 13 residues. The CDR3 DNA reads as TGTGCCATCAGTGAGTCGGGCAATCAGCCCCAGCATTTT. Translating it yields CAISESGNQPQHF.

This clonotype turned up a few times. CDR3 sequence reads: CASCPTGRGNGYTF. CDR3 sequence (DNA): TGTGCCAGCTGCCCGACGGGCAGGGGTAATGGCTACACCTTC. The chain uses TRBV12-3 or TRBV12-4 and TRBJ1-2, with D possibly matching TRBD1 (6 bases). The ends were cut back, 8 bases at V and 6 bases at J, with 19 bases in the middle. The CDR3 contains 14 residues.

This clonotype occurred many times. The genes are TRBV3-1 and TRBJ1-1, with D perhaps matching TRBD1 (6 bases). Trimming pared 3 bases from V and 1 base from J, leaving 9 bases between. The germline V gene has CDR1 LGHDT and CDR2 YNNKEL (reference sequence). The CDR3 totals 14 residues. CDR3 amino acids: CASSQGAANTEAFF. The CDR3 DNA reads as TGTGCCAGCAGCCAGGGGGCAGCGAACACTGAAGCTTTCTTT.

The rearrangement links TRBV28 to TRBJ1-5; D is undetermined. Germline CDR1 is MDHEN and CDR2 is SYDVKM. Trimming took off 6 bases at V and 0 bases at J, with 15 bases between the two ends. This CDR3 has 16 amino acids. The CDR3 here is CASSPPGAGSNQPQHF. The CDR3 nucleotides read TGTGCCAGCAGCCCCCCGGGAGCGGGTAGCAATCAGCCCCAGCATTTT.

This clonotype was recorded at least ten times. The chain is built from TRBV12-3 or TRBV12-4 and TRBJ2-3; D ambiguous. The CDR3 length is 15 residues. The V end was cut by 3 bases, the J end by 0 bases, with 10 bases between. CDR3 in amino acids: CASSFWATSTDTQYF. The CDR3 nucleotides read TGTGCCAGCAGTTTCTGGGCTACTAGCACAGATACGCAGTATTTT.

This clonotype was detected a few times. The V gene is TRBV28, the J gene TRBJ2-3; 7 positions match TRBD2. The germline V gene encodes CDR1 MDHEN and CDR2 SYDVKM. J was trimmed by 2 bases and V by 6 bases; bases with no gene match: 11. The CDR3 runs 16 residues. The CDR3 DNA reads as TGTGCCAGCAGCCCCGGTCGGGGGGTGGTCACAGATACGCAGTATTTT. This codes for CASSPGRGVVTDTQYF.

The chain couples TRBV7-8 to TRBJ2-3; D not resolved. V gave up 1 base and J gave up 2 bases, with 16 bases separating them. Germline CDR1 reads SGHVS; CDR2 reads FQNEAQ. This CDR3 has 17 amino acids. As DNA, the CDR3 is TGTGCCAGCAGCTTAGGCGCAGGTCCGGGTAACACAGATACGCAGTATTTT. Its translation: CASSLGAGPGNTDTQYF.

This clonotype was detected only a few times. CDR3: CASSSDRGKYNEQFF. The CDR3 DNA reads as TGTGCCAGCTCATCGGACAGGGGGAAGTACAATGAGCAGTTCTTC. The chain joins TRBV18 to TRBJ2-1; 10 bases line up with TRBD1. Germline V gene sequence: CDR1 KGHSH, CDR2 LQKENI. V dropped 5 bases and J dropped 4; count of bases not matched to a gene: 5. The CDR3 covers 15 residues.

The sample holds a few counts of this clonotype. The J gene is TRBJ2-3, the V gene TRBV20-1; D gene unclear. This CDR3 spans 12 amino acids. CDR1 DFQATT and CDR2 SNEGSKA come from the germline V gene (reference sequence). Trimming shortened V by 0 bases and J by 6 bases, and 7 bases separated the two germline ends. CDR3 protein: CSAREKWDTQYF. CDR3 in DNA: TGCAGTGCTAGAGAAAAGTGGGATACGCAGTATTTT.

This chain uses TRBV20-1 with TRBJ2-5; weak D call: TRBD1 (6 bases). Deletions cut 0 bases from V and 0 bases from J, with 14 bases between. CDR3 length equals 16 residues. Germline CDR1 is DFQATT and CDR2 is SNEGSKA (reference sequence). The CDR3 bases are TGCAGTGCTAGAGATAGGTTGGGGACATACCAAGAGACCCAGTACTTC. Translation gives CSARDRLGTYQETQYF.

This clonotype was observed a few times. The CDR3 loop reads CASSVGGQGRPGYTF. CDR3 sequence (DNA): TGTGCCAGCAGTGTCGGGGGACAGGGACGACCTGGCTACACCTTC. The chain links TRBV6-1 to TRBJ1-2; TRBD1 matches 9 bases. Germline-derived CDR1 and CDR2 are MNHNS and SASEGT. The junction had 10 bases not matched to a gene; V was cut back by 4 bases and J by 7 bases. The CDR3 runs to 15 residues.

In its sample, this clonotype was seen a few times. J is TRBJ2-5 and V is TRBV20-1; 7 nucleotides line up with TRBD2. The CDR3 has 14 residues. Germline lookup yields CDR1 DFQATT and CDR2 SNEGSKA (reference sequence). Trimming took 8 bases from V and 4 from J; bases not matched to a gene: 13. The CDR3 region has the DNA TGCAGTCCCTATTCTGGGGCGGGAGCAGAGACCCAGTACTTC. Its protein product is CSPYSGAGAETQYF.

This CDR3 is CASSRTQQGAWETQYF. The CDR3 region has the DNA TGTGCCAGCAGCCGTACCCAACAGGGGGCTTGGGAGACCCAGTACTTC. The chain recombines TRBV9 with TRBJ2-5; 9 nucleotides agree with TRBD1. CDR1 SGDLS and CDR2 YYNGEE come from the germline V gene. J lost 5 bases, V lost 4 bases, and 12 bases had no gene match. This CDR3 has 16 amino acids.

This clonotype came up a few times. The chain is built from TRBV14 and TRBJ2-1; possible D gene TRBD2, 6 bases. The germline V and J ends were trimmed by 3 bases and 2 bases, with 11 bases remaining between them. The CDR3 has 15 amino acids. Germline V gives CDR1 SGHDN, CDR2 FVKESK. The CDR3 sequence is CASSHRRETYNEQFF. The CDR3 region has the DNA TGTGCCAGCAGCCATCGACGGGAGACCTACAATGAGCAGTTCTTC.

The chain recombines TRBV5-1 with TRBJ1-1; TRBD1 is a possible D gene (5 bases). This CDR3 region has 13 residues. V was clipped by 4 bases and J by 1 base, with 8 bases between them. CDR1 and CDR2 from the germline V gene are SGHRS and YFSETQ. CDR3 protein: CASSAQENTEAFF. In DNA, the CDR3 is TGCGCCAGCAGCGCACAGGAGAACACTGAAGCTTTCTTT.

V is TRBV2 and J is TRBJ2-2, with 10 bases identical to TRBD2. With 4 bases clipped from V and 7 bases from J, the junction kept 6 bases outside the gene matches. CDR1 is SNHLY, CDR2 FYNNEI, per germline. The CDR3 spans 15 residues. CDR3 DNA: TGTGCCAGCAGTGCTAGCGGGAGAGTGCACGGGGAGCTGTTTTTT. It specifies CASSASGRVHGELFF.

This clonotype was detected many times. CDR3 amino acids: CSARTGSNQPQHF. In nucleotides, the CDR3 is TGCAGTGCTAGGACAGGAAGCAATCAGCCCCAGCATTTT. This sequence joins TRBV20-1 and TRBJ1-5; D is possibly TRBD1 (6 bases). This CDR3 spans 13 amino acids. Germline assignment: CDR1 DFQATT and CDR2 SNEGSKA (reference sequence). Between the trimmed V and J ends, which lost 3 bases and 1 base, there was a span of 7 bases.

The chain couples TRBV3-1 to TRBJ1-6; maybe TRBD1 (6 bases). CDR3 length: 17 residues. Trimming took 0 bases from V and 4 from J, leaving 13 bases between them. Germline V gives CDR1 LGHDT, CDR2 YNNKEL (reference sequence). The CDR3 is CASSQDPRGGYNSPLHF. The DNA for the CDR3 is TGTGCCAGCAGCCAAGATCCCAGAGGGGGATATAATTCACCCCTCCACTTT.

There are a few counts of this clonotype. The chain carries TRBV27 and TRBJ2-2; D may match TRBD1 or TRBD2 (5 bases each). V gave up 5 bases and J gave up 7 bases, with 20 bases separating them. Looked up from germline, CDR1 is MNHEY and CDR2 is SMNVEV (reference sequence). CDR3 length equals 16 residues. CDR3 nucleotides: TGTGCCAGCAGTCAAAGCCAGGGAGCGAGAGGCGGGGAGCTGTTTTTT. Amino acid sequence: CASSQSQGARGGELFF.

In this sample, this clonotype turned up a few times. The CDR3 loop is CASSVGEGRGRSNEQFF. CDR3 nucleotides: TGTGCCAGCAGCGTAGGAGAAGGCAGGGGGCGTTCAAATGAGCAGTTCTTC. The chain combines TRBV9 with TRBJ2-1; 8 bases match TRBD1. V dropped 0 bases and J dropped 7; count of bases not matched to a gene: 12. CDR3 size: 17 residues. The germline V gene has CDR1 SGDLS and CDR2 YYNGEE.

This clonotype was picked up many times. The V gene is TRBV5-1, the J gene TRBJ2-2; 12 bases match TRBD2. CDR1 SGHRS and CDR2 YFSETQ come from the germline V gene. The J segment lost 5 bases and the V segment lost 3 bases, leaving 8 bases of the junction unmatched. The CDR3 covers 17 residues. CDR3 in DNA: TGCGCCAGCAGCTCTTCTAGCGGGAGGGCCCGGACCGGGGAGCTGTTTTTT. Its protein product is CASSSSSGRARTGELFF.

There are many counts of this clonotype. The J gene is TRBJ1-1, the V gene TRBV10-3, with 8 positions matching TRBD1. J gave up 7 bases and V 6 bases, and 10 bases lay outside the gene matches. The V gene's germline CDR1 is ENHRY and CDR2 SYGVKD. The CDR3 contains 14 residues. The CDR3 nucleotides are TGTGCCATCAGAGGACAGGGTTTGATGGATGAAGCTTTCTTT. Protein sequence: CAIRGQGLMDEAFF.

This chain connects TRBV11-2 to TRBJ1-6; 8 bases align to TRBD1. CDR3 length equals 16 residues. The V segment lost 3 bases and the J segment 7 bases; nucleotides outside the gene matches: 8. Germline V CDR1 and CDR2: SGHAT, FQNNGV. Here the CDR3 reads CASSFRLRGPNSPLHF. In DNA form, the CDR3 reads TGTGCCAGCAGCTTTCGCCTCAGGGGGCCGAATTCACCCCTCCACTTT.

This chain connects TRBV18 to TRBJ2-7; no clear D. The V and J ends lost 3 bases and 7 bases respectively, with 7 bases between them. Germline CDR1 KGHSH, CDR2 LQKENI. This CDR3 comprises 11 residues. The CDR3 nucleotides are TGTGCCAGCTCACCCCTCTGGGAGCAGTACTTC. The encoded protein is CASSPLWEQYF.

In nucleotides, the CDR3 is TGTGCCAGCAGTTCCATAGACCCCCGCCCGAACACTGAAGCTTTCTTT. Translation gives CASSSIDPRPNTEAFF. This chain uses TRBV6-5 with TRBJ1-1; D is undetermined. Between the trimmed V and J ends, which lost 4 bases and 1 base, there was a span of 16 bases. The germline V gene has CDR1 MNHEY and CDR2 SVGAGI. The CDR3 spans 16 residues.

The table lists this clonotype with a few counts. The CDR3 spells CAISATGTNQPQHF. In nucleotides, the CDR3 is TGTGCCATCAGTGCCACAGGGACCAACCAGCCCCAGCATTTT. The chain couples TRBV10-3 to TRBJ1-5, with D possibly TRBD1 on 6 matching bases. Looked up from germline, CDR1 is ENHRY and CDR2 is SYGVKD. Trimming cost V 4 bases and J 7 bases, with 14 bases left between them. The CDR3 contains 14 residues.

This clonotype was picked up a small number of times. The chain combines TRBV20-1 with TRBJ2-1; 9 positions match TRBD2. Trimming at V came to 0 bases and at J to 10 bases, leaving 10 bases not matched to a gene. Germline loops: CDR1 DFQATT, CDR2 SNEGSKA (reference sequence). The CDR3 spans 15 residues. CDR3 sequence reads: CSARDRLAGFEEQFF. The CDR3 nucleotides are TGCAGTGCTAGAGATCGCCTAGCGGGGTTTGAGGAGCAGTTCTTC.

By frequency in the sample, this clonotype is medium-sized. The rearrangement uses TRBV12-3 or TRBV12-4 and TRBJ2-1, with TRBD2 identical over 16 bases. This CDR3 has 20 amino acids. With 6 bases clipped from V and 0 bases from J, the junction kept 11 bases outside the gene matches. CDR3 DNA sequence: TGTGCCAGCAGCCCCACCCCCGGGACTAGCGGGAGGGGCTCCTACAATGAGCAGTTCTTC. This sequence encodes CASSPTPGTSGRGSYNEQFF.